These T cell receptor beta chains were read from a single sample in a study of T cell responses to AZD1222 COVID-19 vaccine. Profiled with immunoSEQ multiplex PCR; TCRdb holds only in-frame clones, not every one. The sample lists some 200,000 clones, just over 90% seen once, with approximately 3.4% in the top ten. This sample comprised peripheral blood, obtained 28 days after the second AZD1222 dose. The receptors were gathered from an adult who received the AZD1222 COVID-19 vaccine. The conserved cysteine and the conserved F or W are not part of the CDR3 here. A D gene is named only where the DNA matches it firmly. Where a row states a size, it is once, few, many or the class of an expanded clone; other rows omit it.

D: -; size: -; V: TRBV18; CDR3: ASSPSVLDLSANTGELF
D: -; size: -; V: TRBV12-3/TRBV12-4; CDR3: ASSGGNSPLH
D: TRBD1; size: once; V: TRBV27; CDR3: ASSPGDRYEQY
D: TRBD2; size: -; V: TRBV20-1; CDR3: SASGTSGRIEQF
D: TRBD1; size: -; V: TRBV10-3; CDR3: AISSWTGESYEQY
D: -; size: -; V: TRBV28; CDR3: ASSPRTIVTYEQY
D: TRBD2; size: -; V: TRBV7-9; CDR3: ASSLALAGGRQF
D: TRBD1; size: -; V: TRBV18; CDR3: ASSETGPRDTQY
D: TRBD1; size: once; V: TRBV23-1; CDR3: ASSQTVKQRGRDNEQF
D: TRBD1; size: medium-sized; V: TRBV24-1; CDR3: ATSDPPGQGEETQY
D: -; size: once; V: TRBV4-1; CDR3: ASSQVADTEAF
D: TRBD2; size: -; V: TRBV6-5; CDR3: ASSLTSGRAGEQF
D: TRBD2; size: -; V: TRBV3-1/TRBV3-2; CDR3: ASSQGTSGRTRDTQY
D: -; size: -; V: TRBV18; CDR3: ASSPLQQNTEAF
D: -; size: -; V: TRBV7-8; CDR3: ASSLVAAANTGELF
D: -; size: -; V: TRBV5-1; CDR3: ASSLDADGYT
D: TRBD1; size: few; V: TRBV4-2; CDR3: ASSQEPTGNSPLH
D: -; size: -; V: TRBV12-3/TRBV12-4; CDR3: ASRGGTEAF
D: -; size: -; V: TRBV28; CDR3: ASSRGGVYGYT
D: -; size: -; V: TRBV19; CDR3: ASSIPRGGYNEQF
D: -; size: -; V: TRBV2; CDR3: ASSRQEPYEQY
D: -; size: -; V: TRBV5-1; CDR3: ASSLDKNQPQH
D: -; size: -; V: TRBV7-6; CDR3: ASRPTTLYNEQF
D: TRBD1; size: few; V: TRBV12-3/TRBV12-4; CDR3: ASKQGAYGEAF
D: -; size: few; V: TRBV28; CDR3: ASSLGGNNQPQH